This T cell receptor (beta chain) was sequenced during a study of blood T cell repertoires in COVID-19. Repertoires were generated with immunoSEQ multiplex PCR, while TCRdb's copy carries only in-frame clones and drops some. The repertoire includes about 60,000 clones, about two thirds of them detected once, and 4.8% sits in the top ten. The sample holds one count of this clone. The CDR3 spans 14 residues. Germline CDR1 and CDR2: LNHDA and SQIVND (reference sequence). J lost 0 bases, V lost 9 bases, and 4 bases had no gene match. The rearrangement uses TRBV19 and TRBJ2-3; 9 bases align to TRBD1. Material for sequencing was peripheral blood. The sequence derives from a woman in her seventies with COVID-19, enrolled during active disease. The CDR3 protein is CASRDRVSTDTQYF. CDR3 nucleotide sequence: TGTGCCAGCCGGGACAGGGTTAGCACAGATACGCAGTATTTT.